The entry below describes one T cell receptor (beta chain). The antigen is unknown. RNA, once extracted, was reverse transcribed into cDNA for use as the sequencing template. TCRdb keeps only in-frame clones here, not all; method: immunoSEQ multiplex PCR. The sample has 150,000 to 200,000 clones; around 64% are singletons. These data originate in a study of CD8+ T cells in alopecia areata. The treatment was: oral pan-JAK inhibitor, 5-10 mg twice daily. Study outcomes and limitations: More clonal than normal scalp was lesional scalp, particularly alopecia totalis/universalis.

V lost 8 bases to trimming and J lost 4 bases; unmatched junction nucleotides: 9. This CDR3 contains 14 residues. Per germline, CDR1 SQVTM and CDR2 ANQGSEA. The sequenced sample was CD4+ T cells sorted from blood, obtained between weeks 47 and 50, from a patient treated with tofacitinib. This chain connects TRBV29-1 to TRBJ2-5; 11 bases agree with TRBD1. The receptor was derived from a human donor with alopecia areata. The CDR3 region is CSMADRGRGETQYF. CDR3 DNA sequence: TGCAGCATGGCGGACAGGGGGCGCGGAGAGACCCAGTACTTC.